Following are 17 T cell receptor beta chains from one sample sequenced in a study of blood T cells in healthy people across ages. A second roughly 6 to 11 cycle PCR used barcoded and J-beta primers. TCRdb passed the 5' RACE reads through MiXCR, listing each CDR3 protein once. Of some 700,000 distinct CDR3 sequences in the sample, roughly two fifths were seen once. The specimen was blood. The receptors here all came from a woman aged 60-70 years in good health.

This clonotype was counted a few times. This chain connects TRBV7-2 to TRBJ2-5; tentatively, D is TRBD2 (6 bases). The V end was cut by 1 base, the J end by 11 bases, with 20 bases between. Looked up from germline, CDR1 is SGHTA and CDR2 is FQGNSA. The CDR3 is 15 amino acids. The CDR3 coding sequence is TGTGCCAGCAGCTTAGAGTACGGATCCACGGGAGAGCAGTACTTC. Translated: CASSLEYGSTGEQYF.

Only a few counts were recorded for this clonotype. The chain carries TRBV9 and TRBJ2-6, with 7 bases identical to TRBD1. The CDR3 runs 17 residues. The V gene's germline CDR1 is SGDLS and CDR2 YYNGEE. The V segment lost 0 bases and the J segment 2 bases; nucleotides outside the gene matches: 5. The CDR3 DNA follows: TGTGCCAGCAGCGTAGATTTAGGGGGCGCTGGGGCCAACGTCCTGACTTTC. This translates into CASSVDLGGAGANVLTF.

The rearrangement links TRBV12-3 or TRBV12-4 to TRBJ2-3; 7 positions agree with TRBD1. Trimming removed 6 bases from V and 4 bases from J; junction bases left unmatched: 10. The length of the CDR3 is 15 residues. The CDR3 spells CASSPTGTWADTQYF. CDR3 DNA: TGTGCCAGCAGCCCGACAGGGACGTGGGCAGATACGCAGTATTTT.

This clonotype turned up a few times. The genes are TRBV4-1 and TRBJ2-7; 10 positions agree with TRBD2. The better agreement between TRBJ2-5 and the DNA end casts doubt on the J call. CDR1 is MGHRA, CDR2 YSYEKL, per germline. CDR3 length: 18 amino acids. This CDR3 is CASSQVNLGLASGETQYF. Here the CDR3 DNA reads TGCGCCAGCAGCCAAGTCAATCTGGGACTAGCGTCCGGTGAGACCCAGTACTTC.

Notes on this clonotype: Relative to the germline gene, one junction end is altered; a read error may explain this. The V and J genes are TRBV29-1 and TRBJ2-5; 11 nucleotides agree with TRBD1. The CDR3 has 15 amino acids. The germline V gene encodes CDR1 SQVTM and CDR2 ANQGSEA. CDR3 residues: CSAEPDRGRSETQYF. DNA for the CDR3: TGCAGCGCTGAACCGGACAGGGGGCGATCCGAGACCCAGTACTTC.

This clonotype was detected ten times or more. The V gene is TRBV9, the J gene TRBJ2-5; 9 bases map to TRBD2. Trimming took 0 bases from V and 5 from J; bases not matched to a gene: 2. Looked up from germline, CDR1 is SGDLS and CDR2 is YYNGEE. The CDR3 loop spans 14 amino acids. CDR3 in DNA: TGTGCCAGCAGCGTAGCGAGCGGGAGGGAGACCCAGTACTTC. Translation gives CASSVASGRETQYF.

The genes are TRBV12-3 or TRBV12-4 and TRBJ2-1, with 13 bases identical to TRBD2. V gave up 6 bases and J gave up 0 bases; unmatched junction bases: 11. CDR3 length: 19 residues. Written as DNA, the CDR3 is TGTGCCAGCAGCTACCGGACTAGCGGGGGTTTGGGCTCCTACAATGAGCAGTTCTTC. Its protein product is CASSYRTSGGLGSYNEQFF.

The gene calls are TRBV5-5 and TRBJ2-2; D not certain. CDR3 size: 13 residues. V was shortened by 6 bases and J by 8 bases, with 14 bases between the two germline ends. Germline CDR1 and CDR2: SGHKS and YYEKEE (reference sequence). For the CDR3, the DNA is TGTGCCAGCACTGGGTCGCCTTCTGGGGAGCTGTTTTTT. Its protein product is CASTGSPSGELFF.

The V call is TRBV27, the J call TRBJ1-2, with D perhaps TRBD1 (5 bases). Per the germline V gene, CDR1 is MNHEY and CDR2 is SMNVEV (reference sequence). Trimming took 6 bases from V and 8 from J, leaving 19 bases between them. The CDR3 covers 14 residues. CDR3 region: CASRADSLSGGYTF. CDR3 nucleotide sequence: TGTGCCAGCAGAGCCGACAGTCTCTCGGGGGGCTACACCTTC.

This clonotype was seen more than once but under ten times. This chain joins TRBV20-1 and TRBJ2-3; D is unresolved. V was shortened by 6 bases and J by 2 bases, with 24 bases between the two germline ends. CDR1 DFQATT and CDR2 SNEGSKA come from the germline V gene (reference sequence). The CDR3 spans 17 residues. CDR3 bases: TGCAGTGCGAACCCTCGTACGGCGAAACAGATCACAGATACGCAGTATTTT. This codes for CSANPRTAKQITDTQYF.

The chain couples TRBV20-1 to TRBJ2-5; 10 bases align to TRBD2. Per germline, CDR1 DFQATT and CDR2 SNEGSKA (reference sequence). CDR3 length equals 14 residues. The V segment lost 6 bases and the J segment 11 bases; nucleotides outside the gene matches: 15. The CDR3: CSATSGGASNEQYF. CDR3 DNA sequence: TGCAGTGCAACGAGCGGGGGGGCTAGCAATGAGCAGTACTTC.

This clonotype has just a few counts. The chain has TRBV6-1 and TRBJ2-6; 9 nucleotides match TRBD2. V lost 3 bases to trimming and J lost 1 base; unmatched junction nucleotides: 7. The germline CDR1 and CDR2 sequences are MNHNS and SASEGT. This CDR3 has 18 residues. DNA of the CDR3: TGTGCCAGCAGTGACACCGGGACTAGCTTTTCTGGGGCCAACGTCCTGACTTTC. It specifies CASSDTGTSFSGANVLTF.

In the case of this clonotype: Germline is not matched at one junction end, which may reflect a read error. The chain combines TRBV6-5 with TRBJ1-2; TRBD1 matches at 7 bases. This CDR3 contains 14 residues. Germline CDR1 reads MNHEY; CDR2 reads SVGAGI. The DNA of the CDR3 is TGTGCCAGCAGTTTGCAGGGGGGAGGACGCGGCTTCACCTTC. This translates into CASSLQGGGRGFTF.

This chain joins TRBV29-1 and TRBJ2-5; 13 bases agree with TRBD2. V shed 5 bases and J 4 bases; nucleotides not matched to a gene: 7. CDR1 SQVTM and CDR2 ANQGSEA come from the germline V gene. This CDR3 spans 15 amino acids. CDR3 loop: CSVWRTSGRGETQYF. In nucleotides, the CDR3 is TGCAGCGTTTGGAGGACTAGCGGGAGAGGAGAGACCCAGTACTTC.

The J gene is TRBJ1-2, the V gene TRBV3-1; D is unclear. The CDR3 consists of 13 residues. The germline V gene has CDR1 LGHDT and CDR2 YNNKEL (reference sequence). V shed 0 bases and J shed 4 bases, with 6 bases lying between them. CDR3 residues: CASSQDGFYGYTF. CDR3 coding DNA: TGTGCCAGCAGCCAAGATGGTTTCTATGGCTACACCTTC.

The chain joins TRBV29-1 to TRBJ2-6; tentatively, D is TRBD1 (6 bases). Germline assignment: CDR1 SQVTM and CDR2 ANQGSEA. Trimming took 5 bases from V and 1 from J, leaving 12 bases between them. This CDR3 spans 15 amino acids. The CDR3, as DNA: TGCAGCGTTCGGACGGACAGATCTGGGGCCAACGTCCTGACTTTC. It yields the protein CSVRTDRSGANVLTF.

The rearrangement links TRBV7-2 to TRBJ1-1; D not resolved. The germline CDR1 and CDR2 sequences are SGHTA and FQGNSA. The CDR3 has 11 residues. Trimming shortened V by 5 bases and J by 8 bases, and 9 bases separated the two germline ends. CDR3 DNA sequence: TGTGCCAGCAGCGCACGTCGAGAAGCTTTCTTT. Amino acids: CASSARREAFF.